This T cell receptor beta chain is from a study of blood T cell repertoires in COVID-19. The data were produced by immunoSEQ multiplex PCR, yet TCRdb's version contains in-frame clones alone and is incomplete. The table lists approximately 120,000 clones, more than 85% of them singletons, with about 18% in the top ten. This CDR3 is 17 amino acids long. CDR1 is SGHRS and CDR2 is YFSETQ in the germline V gene. V lost 2 bases and J lost 8, with 23 bases in between. The source of this sequence is a human donor with acute or convalescent COVID-19. The donor label of this sample is uncertain. The chain is built from TRBV5-1 and TRBJ2-1, with D hard to call. Sequenced input: peripheral blood. CDR3 DNA sequence: TGCGCCAGCAGCTTTGGTAGGAGTCCGCAAAACTTCGATGAGCAGTTCTTC. Protein sequence: CASSFGRSPQNFDEQFF.